The 9 T cell receptor beta chains presented below share a single source sample, sequenced in a study of neurological immune-mediated disorders (dated by TCRdb to between 2018 and 2021). The library was prepared using 5' RACE. The run used an Illumina HiSeq 2500. In TCRdb, the public reads were trimmed at Q25 with fastp and aligned with MiXCR, with productive beta chains retained. Each entry is one CDR3 protein sequence, shown with its most common DNA and genes. A total of some 57,000 distinct CDR3 sequences appear in this sample, 3% to 4% of them only once. 6% to 8% of the sample goes to the ten largest clones. Sample: PBMCs. These receptors all stem from a woman in her sixties or seventies with multiple sclerosis.

This clonotype was recorded at least ten times. DNA of the CDR3: TGTGCCACCAGTGTAGGCAGTGGCAATCAGCCCCAGCATTTT. Protein: CATSVGSGNQPQHF. The V and J genes are TRBV24-1 and TRBJ1-5; no clear D. V dropped 5 bases and J dropped 2 bases, with 9 bases sitting between them. The CDR3 extends over 14 amino acids. CDR1 is KGHDR, CDR2 SFDVKD, per germline.

This clonotype was found once. The V call is TRBV6-5, the J call TRBJ1-1; D uncertain. The germline V and J ends were trimmed by 3 bases and 1 base, with 6 bases remaining between them. The CDR3 contains 13 residues. Germline V CDR1 and CDR2: MNHEY, SVGAGI. This CDR3 is CASSYLQNTEAFF. Written as DNA, the CDR3 is TGTGCCAGCAGTTATCTACAGAACACTGAAGCTTTCTTT.

Concerning this clonotype: One end of the junction does not line up with germline, which may come from a read error. The V gene is TRBV28, the J gene TRBJ2-1, with 8 bases that match TRBD2. The CDR3 length is 14 residues. Germline V gene sequence: CDR1 MDHEN, CDR2 SYDVKM. This CDR3 is CASSFGREENAQFF. The CDR3 DNA reads TGTGCCAGCAGTTTCGGGCGGGAGGAAAATGCGCAGTTCTTC.

Ten or more counts support this clonotype. This chain connects TRBV20-1 to TRBJ2-3; D possibly corresponds to TRBD1 (6 bases). Deletions cut 1 base from V and 4 bases from J, with 9 bases between. CDR1 is DFQATT and CDR2 is SNEGSKA in the germline V gene (reference sequence). CDR3 length: 13 residues. CDR3 sequence: CSARVSGADTQYF. The CDR3 region has the DNA TGCAGTGCTAGAGTTTCAGGGGCAGATACGCAGTATTTT.

Ten or more counts support this clonotype. The chain recombines TRBV6-5 with TRBJ2-5, with no clear D. This CDR3 spans 14 amino acids. V gave up 10 bases and J gave up 4 bases, with 19 bases separating them. Germline CDR1 MNHEY, CDR2 SVGAGI. The CDR3 region has the DNA TGTGCCACTTGGACCCGCCTGGCTCGAGAGACCCAGTACTTC. It translates to CATWTRLARETQYF.

This clonotype was counted only a few times. The V call is TRBV4-1, the J call TRBJ2-2; D may correspond to TRBD1 or TRBD2 (6 bases each). Germline V gene lookup returns CDR1 MGHRA and CDR2 YSYEKL. CDR3 size: 16 residues. V was pared by 0 bases and J by 6 bases, with 14 bases between. CDR3 DNA: TGCGCCAGCAGCCAAGATTCGTCGGAGGGGGCCGGGGAGCTGTTTTTT. This gives the protein CASSQDSSEGAGELFF.

The V call is TRBV10-3, the J call TRBJ2-6, with a possible D match to TRBD1 (7 bases). Germline CDR1 ENHRY, CDR2 SYGVKD. The ends were cut back, 0 bases at V and 0 bases at J, with 15 bases in the middle. The CDR3 runs 19 residues. The CDR3 bases are TGTGCCATCAGTGAGTCTCCAGGGGGGACCCTCTCTGGGGCCAACGTCCTGACTTTC. Amino acids: CAISESPGGTLSGANVLTF.

This clonotype was seen at least ten times. Here the CDR3 reads CASSTVFPGRTPTYEQYF. As DNA, the CDR3 is TGTGCCAGCAGCACCGTCTTTCCTGGCCGGACGCCCACCTACGAGCAGTACTTC. V is TRBV28 and J is TRBJ2-7; D not resolved. This CDR3 comprises 18 residues. Trimming pared 6 bases from V and 2 bases from J, leaving 26 bases between. Germline CDR1 is MDHEN and CDR2 is SYDVKM.

This clonotype showed up many times. V and J are TRBV10-2 and TRBJ2-2, with 8 bases identical to TRBD1. This CDR3 is built from 12 residues. J gave up 15 bases and V 7 bases, and 10 bases lay outside the gene matches. CDR1 is WSHSY, CDR2 SAAADI, per germline. In DNA, the CDR3 is TGCGCCAGCAATCCGGGACAGGCTACCTTGTTTTTT. Translating it yields CASNPGQATLFF.